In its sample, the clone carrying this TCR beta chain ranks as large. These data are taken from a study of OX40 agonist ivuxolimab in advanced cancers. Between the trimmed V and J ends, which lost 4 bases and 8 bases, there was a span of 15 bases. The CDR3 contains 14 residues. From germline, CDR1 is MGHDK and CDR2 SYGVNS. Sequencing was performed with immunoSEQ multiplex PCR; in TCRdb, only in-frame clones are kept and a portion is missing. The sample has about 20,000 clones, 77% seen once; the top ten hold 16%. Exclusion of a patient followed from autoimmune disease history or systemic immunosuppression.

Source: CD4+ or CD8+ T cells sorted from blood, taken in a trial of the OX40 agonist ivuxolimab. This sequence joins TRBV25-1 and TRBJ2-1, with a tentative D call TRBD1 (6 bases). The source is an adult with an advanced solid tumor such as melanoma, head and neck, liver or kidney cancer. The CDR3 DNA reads TGTGCCAGCAGTGTCTACAGGGTATCGGATGAGCAGTTCTTC. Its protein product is CASSVYRVSDEQFF. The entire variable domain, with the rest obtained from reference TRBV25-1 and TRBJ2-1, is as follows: EADIYQTPRYLVIGTGKKITLECSQTMGHDKMYWYQQDPGMELHLIHYSYGVNSTEKGDLSSESTVSRIRTEHFPLTLESARPSHTSQYLCASSVYRVSDEQFFGPGTRLTVL.